The TCR beta chain described here comes from a study of T cell repertoires in cytomegalovirus infection. Study overall: From public TCR beta signatures came an indication of both CMV infection and matching HLA type.

TCRdb redid the calling of the reads with MiXCR, one entry per CDR3 protein. Among approximately 150,000 distinct CDR3 sequences listed, under 20% were seen once. With 2 bases removed from V and 2 bases from J, the gap between germline ends came to 10 bases. Germline lookup yields CDR1 LNHDA and CDR2 SQIVND (reference sequence). There are 14 residues in the CDR3. Study-level points and caveats: The ex vivo response was dominated by HLA-C-restricted CMV-specific TCR beta clonotypes. Carriers of CMV plus the relevant HLA were identified by cumulative public TCR beta family frequency.

As regards this clonotype: Its antigen remains unidentified.

V and J are TRBV19 and TRBJ2-7; the D gene could be TRBD1 or TRBD2 (5 bases each). The receptor comes from a human donor in good health (CMV status not recorded). Some clones in this sample may be carry-over from other donors' samples. The sample taken for sequencing was CD8+ T cells from PBMCs. CDR3 DNA sequence: TGTGCCAGTAGTATACCGGGACCACCCTACGAGCAGTACTTC. It encodes CASSIPGPPYEQYF. The complete variable domain, with remaining parts taken from reference TRBV19 and TRBJ2-7, reads DGGITQSPKYLFRKEGQNVTLSCEQNLNHDAMYWYRQDPGQGLRLIYYSQIVNDFQKGDIAEGYSVSREKKESFPLTVTSAQKNPTAFYLCASSIPGPPYEQYFGPGTRLTVT.